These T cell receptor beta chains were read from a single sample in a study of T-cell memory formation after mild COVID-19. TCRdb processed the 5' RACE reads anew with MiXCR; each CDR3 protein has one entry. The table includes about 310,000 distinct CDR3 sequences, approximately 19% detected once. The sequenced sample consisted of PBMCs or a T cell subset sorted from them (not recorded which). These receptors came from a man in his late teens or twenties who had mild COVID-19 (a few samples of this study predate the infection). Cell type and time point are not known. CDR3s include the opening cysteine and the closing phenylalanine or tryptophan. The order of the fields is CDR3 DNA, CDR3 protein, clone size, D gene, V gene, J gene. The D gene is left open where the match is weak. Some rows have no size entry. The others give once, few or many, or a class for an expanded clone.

TGTGCCAGCAGCAGGGGGGTGGGCTCCTTCACAAACACTGAAGCTTTCTTT	CASSRGVGSFTNTEAFF	-	-	TRBV11-2	TRBJ1-1
TGCGCCAGCAGCCAAGATAGGCAGGAAGGCACTGAAGCTTTCTTT	CASSQDRQEGTEAFF	-	-	TRBV4-3	TRBJ1-1
TGTGCCACCAGTGATATAGGGGGAACTGAAGCTTTCTTT	CATSDIGGTEAFF	-	-	TRBV24-1	TRBJ1-1
TGCAGCTCACATCGTCCTGACAATGAGCAGTTCTTC	CSSHRPDNEQFF	-	-	TRBV29-1	TRBJ2-1
TGCGCCAGCAGCAGCGCGGGACAACGAACAGATACGCAGTATTTT	CASSSAGQRTDTQYF	many	-	TRBV5-1	TRBJ2-3
TGCGCCAGCAAGATCCGGGACGGGAACACTGAAGCTTTCTTT	CASKIRDGNTEAFF	few	-	TRBV10-2	TRBJ1-1
TGTGCCAGCAGCCCCTACGGTAACTCCTACGAGCAGTACTTC	CASSPYGNSYEQYF	-	-	TRBV3-1	TRBJ2-7
TGTGCCAGCAGCTTAGCCCCGGGCTACAATGAGCAGTTCTTC	CASSLAPGYNEQFF	many	-	TRBV7-3	TRBJ2-1
TGTGCCAGCAGTTTGTCCGGGCAAGTCTCCCTTGGCTACACCTTC	CASSLSGQVSLGYTF	few	-	TRBV12-3/TRBV12-4	TRBJ1-2
TGTGCCAGCTCTCTTGTCGCATTTGAGACCCAGTACTTC	CASSLVAFETQYF	-	-	TRBV18	TRBJ2-5
TGTGCCAGCAGTTACTTCCCAGATACGCAGTATTTT	CASSYFPDTQYF	-	-	TRBV6-2/TRBV6-3	TRBJ2-3
TGTGCCAGCAGCCGGTACTTTGGAGATACGCAGTATTTT	CASSRYFGDTQYF	-	-	TRBV12-3/TRBV12-4	TRBJ2-3
TGTGCCAGCAGCAAAACAGAGGGCACTGAAGCTTTCTTT	CASSKTEGTEAFF	-	-	TRBV7-6	TRBJ1-1
TGCGCCAGCAGCCCGAGGGGGGACTCAGGGTACAATGAGCAGTTCTTC	CASSPRGDSGYNEQFF	many	-	TRBV5-1	TRBJ2-1
TGTGCCAGCAGCGTAGGAGGCCTAGCGGGGAAGGGCTCCTACAATGAGCAGTTCTTC	CASSVGGLAGKGSYNEQFF	-	TRBD2	TRBV9	TRBJ2-1
TGTGCCAGCTCACCGGAAGGGTACGAGCAGTACTTC	CASSPEGYEQYF	-	-	TRBV18	TRBJ2-7
TGTGCCAGCAGTCGGCAGGGAGACACCATATATTTT	CASSRQGDTIYF	-	-	TRBV12-3/TRBV12-4	TRBJ1-3
TGTGCCATCAGTGAGTCGAGGACTAGCGGGGGTGAGGAGACCCAGTACTTC	CAISESRTSGGEETQYF	-	TRBD2	TRBV10-3	TRBJ2-5
TGCAGCGTCCACGTAGGCGAAAAACTGTTTTTT	CSVHVGEKLFF	few	-	TRBV29-1	TRBJ1-4
TGCAGCGTTATTAGCGGTTACAATGAGCAGTTCTTC	CSVISGYNEQFF	few	-	TRBV29-1	TRBJ2-1
TGCGCCAGCAGCCAGGGACTAGCGGGGGGGCCGAGGTATACGCAGTATTTT	CASSQGLAGGPRYTQYF	few	TRBD2	TRBV4-3	TRBJ2-3
TGTGCCAGCAAGACCGACAGCCATAATTCACCCCTCCACTTT	CASKTDSHNSPLHF	many	-	TRBV2	TRBJ1-6
TGTGCCAGCAGCTTTTCCCCCGGCGGGGAGACCCAGTACTTC	CASSFSPGGETQYF	-	-	TRBV7-2	TRBJ2-5
TGCGCCAGCAGCGGGGGTAGCGGGGGGACTTCCTACAATGAGCAGTTCTTC	CASSGGSGGTSYNEQFF	few	TRBD2	TRBV5-1	TRBJ2-1
TGTGCCAGCAGCTTCACCGGGACAGGGTTGGACTACACCTTC	CASSFTGTGLDYTF	-	TRBD1	TRBV7-2	TRBJ1-2
TGTGCCAGCACTAGCCTGGGCACAGATACGCAGTATTTT	CASTSLGTDTQYF	few	-	TRBV27	TRBJ2-3
TGTGCCACCTCCCCGGCGGCCGTATCCTACAATGAGCAGTTCTTC	CATSPAAVSYNEQFF	-	-	TRBV12-3/TRBV12-4	TRBJ2-1
TGTGCCAGCAGCTTTCAGCGGTTTAACTATGGCTACACCTTC	CASSFQRFNYGYTF	few	-	TRBV7-8	TRBJ1-2
TGCGCCAGCAGCCAAGATCCCCGGGCAGGGGTTAGGTATGGCTACACCTTC	CASSQDPRAGVRYGYTF	few	-	TRBV4-1	TRBJ1-2
TGTGCCATCAGTGGACTAGCGGGCACAGATACGCAGTATTTT	CAISGLAGTDTQYF	-	TRBD2	TRBV10-3	TRBJ2-3
TGTGCCAGCAGCTTAGATGACCGGGAGCAAGAGACCCAGTACTTC	CASSLDDREQETQYF	once	-	TRBV7-9	TRBJ2-5
TGTGCCAGCAGCTCCTTAGGACTCAGCTACTTC	CASSSLGLSYF	few	-	TRBV13	TRBJ2-5
TGTGCCACCAGCAGAGATCCCTCGCCGGCGCTAGCTTTCTTT	CATSRDPSPALAFF	-	-	TRBV15	TRBJ1-1
TGCAGTGCCCGAGCCGCGGGGGCTAGTTTGGGCTACACCTTC	CSARAAGASLGYTF	few	-	TRBV20-1	TRBJ1-2
TGTGCCAGCGGGGATAACTATGGCTACACCTTC	CASGDNYGYTF	-	-	TRBV28	TRBJ1-2